The 16 T cell receptor beta chains below all came from one sample that was sequenced in a study of T cell responses to AZD1222 COVID-19 vaccine. TCRdb's copy holds only in-frame clones and misses some; the assay was immunoSEQ multiplex PCR. The sample carries approximately 200,000 clones, roughly 90% recorded once. Material: peripheral blood, obtained 28 days after the second AZD1222 dose. The receptor source for this set is an adult who received the AZD1222 COVID-19 vaccine.

This rearrangement joins TRBV28 to TRBJ1-1, with D maybe TRBD1 (5 bases). Germline V gives CDR1 MDHEN, CDR2 SYDVKM. Deletions cut 6 bases from V and 1 base from J, with 9 bases between. CDR3 length equals 13 residues. CDR3 region: CASRMDKNTEAFF. For the CDR3, the DNA is TGTGCCAGCAGGATGGACAAGAACACTGAAGCTTTCTTT.

The genes are TRBV28 and TRBJ1-2; 9 bases line up with TRBD1. Germline CDR1 is MDHEN and CDR2 is SYDVKM. Trimming removed 6 bases from V and 4 bases from J; junction bases left unmatched: 18. There are 18 residues in the CDR3. The CDR3 loop reads CASSPAGQGFPVSYGYTF. CDR3 DNA: TGTGCCAGCAGCCCCGCGGGACAGGGATTCCCCGTGAGCTATGGCTACACCTTC.

V is TRBV18 and J is TRBJ1-4; D not resolved. Between the trimmed V and J ends, which lost 0 bases and 5 bases, there was a span of 10 bases. Germline loops: CDR1 KGHSH, CDR2 LQKENI. The CDR3 is 15 amino acids. CDR3 sequence (DNA): TGTGCCAGCTCACCACCGACAAAAGGCAATGAAAAACTGTTTTTT. Its translation is CASSPPTKGNEKLFF.

This chain links TRBV6-4 with TRBJ2-5; a weak D match, TRBD2 (5 bases). The CDR3 covers 12 residues. The germline CDR1 and CDR2 sequences are MRHNA and SNTAGT. V lost 7 bases and J 7 bases, leaving 13 bases between the germline ends. The DNA of the CDR3 is TGTGCCAGCATACTAGATCCTCCGACCCAGTACTTC. This codes for CASILDPPTQYF.

This sequence joins TRBV6-5 and TRBJ2-1; D call uncertain. Deletions cut 5 bases from V and 0 bases from J, with 11 bases between. The CDR3 loop spans 15 amino acids. Germline V gene data show CDR1 as MNHEY and CDR2 as SVGAGI. The CDR3 is CASSKGSSSYNEQFF. The CDR3 region has the DNA TGTGCCAGCAGTAAGGGTAGCAGCTCCTACAATGAGCAGTTCTTC.

V usage is TRBV28 and J usage is TRBJ2-5; D gene unclear. From germline, CDR1 is MDHEN and CDR2 SYDVKM. The CDR3 runs to 14 residues. The V and J ends lost 0 bases and 5 bases respectively, with 10 bases between them. The CDR3 bases are TGTGCCAGCAGTTTATGGGTCACGAGGGAGACCCAGTACTTC. Translating it yields CASSLWVTRETQYF.

The gene calls are TRBV2 and TRBJ2-5, with 7 nucleotides matching TRBD1. This CDR3 comprises 17 residues. J gave up 7 bases and V 6 bases, and 20 bases lay outside the gene matches. Germline-derived CDR1 and CDR2 are SNHLY and FYNNEI. This CDR3 reads CASSVPAPGTEKGTQYF. CDR3 DNA sequence: TGTGCCAGCAGCGTCCCGGCCCCCGGGACAGAAAAAGGGACCCAGTACTTC. Variable domain in full (rest from reference TRBV2 and TRBJ2-5): EPEVTQTPSHQVTQMGQEVILRCVPISNHLYFYWYRQILGQKVEFLVSFYNNEISEKSEIFDDQFSVERPDGSNFTLKIRSTKLEDSAMYFCASSVPAPGTEKGTQYFGPGTRLLVL.

V gene TRBV10-3 combines with J gene TRBJ2-1; the D gene is possibly TRBD1 (7 bases). This CDR3 is 14 amino acids long. Trimming left V 3 bases short and J 9 bases short, with 15 bases between. The germline V gene has CDR1 ENHRY and CDR2 SYGVKD. The CDR3 region is CAISDPYRGGEQFF. The CDR3, as DNA: TGTGCCATCAGTGACCCCTACAGGGGAGGTGAGCAGTTCTTC.

The CDR3 reads CASSSLGTGSSNQPQHF. For the CDR3, the DNA is TGTGCCAGCAGCTCCCTAGGGACAGGGAGTAGCAATCAGCCCCAGCATTTT. The rearrangement uses TRBV7-9 and TRBJ1-5, with TRBD1 matching over 9 bases. Germline CDR1 reads SEHNR; CDR2 reads FQNEAQ (reference sequence). The V gene end was trimmed by 4 bases and the J gene end by 0 bases; junction bases not matched to a gene: 7. This CDR3 is 17 amino acids long.

This clone showed up just once. The rearrangement joins TRBV30 to TRBJ1-2; D not resolved. The CDR3 length is 12 residues. V was clipped by 0 bases and J by 7 bases, with 9 bases between them. Germline assignment: CDR1 GTSNPN and CDR2 SVGIG (reference sequence). The CDR3 DNA reads as TGTGCCTGGAGTGTACAAGGGTCTGGCTACACCTTC. Its protein product is CAWSVQGSGYTF.

The chain combines TRBV6-5 with TRBJ1-6, with D tentatively TRBD1 (5 bases). The length of the CDR3 is 14 residues. V was cut by 4 bases and J by 10 bases, with 14 bases left in between. Germline V gene lookup returns CDR1 MNHEY and CDR2 SVGAGI. In DNA, the CDR3 is TGTGCCAGCAGTTCCCCGGGGGGTTACTCACCCCTCCACTTT. It encodes CASSSPGGYSPLHF.

The rearrangement joins TRBV28 to TRBJ2-1; 8 bases are shared with TRBD2. Germline lookup yields CDR1 MDHEN and CDR2 SYDVKM. This CDR3 comprises 18 residues. Trimming cost V 2 bases and J 1 base; bases outside gene matches: 10. CDR3 amino acids: CASSLRGLGGPSYNEQFF. For the CDR3, the DNA is TGTGCCAGCAGTTTAAGGGGACTAGGGGGACCTTCCTACAATGAGCAGTTCTTC. The full variable domain, with the rest looked up from reference TRBV28 and TRBJ2-1, is DVKVTQSSRYLVKRTGEKVFLECVQDMDHENMFWYRQDPGLGLRLIYFSYDVKMKEKGDIPEGYSVSREKKERFSLILESASTNQTSMYLCASSLRGLGGPSYNEQFFGPGTRLTVL.

The table lists this clone with a few counts. The chain recombines TRBV11-2 with TRBJ2-3; unclear D gene. There are 12 residues in the CDR3. Germline V gene sequence: CDR1 SGHAT, CDR2 FQNNGV. Trimming pared 2 bases from V and 5 bases from J, leaving 5 bases between. The CDR3 coding sequence is TGTGCCAGCAGCTTAAAGGGAGATACGCAGTATTTT. This encodes CASSLKGDTQYF.

The CDR3 here is CASSQGTGGGYTF. Here the CDR3 DNA reads TGCGCCAGCAGCCAAGGGACAGGGGGTGGCTACACCTTC. The chain couples TRBV4-3 to TRBJ1-2; 10 nucleotides agree with TRBD1. The ends lost 1 base at V and 7 bases at J; junction bases unmatched: 0. CDR1 and CDR2 (germline): LGHNA, YSLEER. This CDR3 has 13 residues.

CDR3 amino acids: CAWSVGVYRGRSYTGELFF. The CDR3 DNA reads TGTGCCTGGAGTGTAGGGGTTTACAGGGGGCGCAGCTACACCGGGGAGCTGTTTTTT. J is TRBJ2-2 and V is TRBV30, with 9 bases aligning to TRBD1. Germline V lookup: CDR1 GTSNPN, CDR2 SVGIG (reference sequence). The CDR3 loop spans 19 amino acids. V lost 0 bases to trimming and J lost 3 bases; unmatched junction nucleotides: 14. Full variable domain (remainder filled in from reference TRBV30 and TRBJ2-2): SQTIHQWPATLVQPVGSPLSLECTVEGTSNPNLYWYRQAAGRGLQLLFYSVGIGQISSEVPQNLSASRPQDRQFILSSKKLLLSDSGFYLCAWSVGVYRGRSYTGELFFGEGSRLTVL.

The V gene is TRBV18, the J gene TRBJ2-7; D not certain. The CDR3 has 16 residues. Trimming pared 2 bases from V and 1 base from J, leaving 15 bases between. The germline gives CDR1 KGHSH, CDR2 LQKENI. The CDR3 DNA reads TGTGCCAGCTCACCAAATGTTTTGGGATCATCCTACGAGCAGTACTTC. It encodes CASSPNVLGSSYEQYF.